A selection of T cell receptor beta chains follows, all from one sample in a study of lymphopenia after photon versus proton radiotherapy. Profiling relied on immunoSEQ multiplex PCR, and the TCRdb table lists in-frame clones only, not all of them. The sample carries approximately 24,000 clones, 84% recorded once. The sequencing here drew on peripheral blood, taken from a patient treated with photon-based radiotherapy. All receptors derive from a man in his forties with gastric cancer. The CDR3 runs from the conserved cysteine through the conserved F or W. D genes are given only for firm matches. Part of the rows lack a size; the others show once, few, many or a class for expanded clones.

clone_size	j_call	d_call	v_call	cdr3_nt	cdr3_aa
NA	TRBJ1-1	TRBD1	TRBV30	TGTGCCTGTTTGCCGGGGACAGGGGTTTGGAACACTGAAGCTTTCTTT	CACLPGTGVWNTEAFF
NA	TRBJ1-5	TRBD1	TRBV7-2	TGTGCCAGCAGCTTGGGACAGGGCTGGAATCAGCCCCAGCATTTT	CASSLGQGWNQPQHF
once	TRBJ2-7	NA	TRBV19	TGTGCCAGTAGTTCTGGAGACAAGTCCCACGAGCAGTACTTC	CASSSGDKSHEQYF
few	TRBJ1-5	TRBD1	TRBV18	TGTGCCAGCTCACCGCCGGGACAGGGTAATCAGCCCCAGCATTTT	CASSPPGQGNQPQHF
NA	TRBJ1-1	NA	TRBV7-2	TGTGCCAGCAGCCCCGGGGCTGGTGAAGCTTTCTTT	CASSPGAGEAFF
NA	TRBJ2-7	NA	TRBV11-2	TGTGCCAGCAACCACAGGGTCTCCTCCACCTACGAGCAGTACTTC	CASNHRVSSTYEQYF
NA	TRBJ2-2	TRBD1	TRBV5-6	TGTGCCAGCAGCGCACTTTCCGGGACAGGGGGCTCCGGGGAGCTGTTTTTT	CASSALSGTGGSGELFF
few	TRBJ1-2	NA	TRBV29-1	TGCAGCGTTGTCAGGGTTGAGAGGGGCTACACCTTC	CSVVRVERGYTF
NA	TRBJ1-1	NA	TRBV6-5	TGTGCCAGCAGTTACGGAGGGAAGATGGAAGCTTTCTTT	CASSYGGKMEAFF
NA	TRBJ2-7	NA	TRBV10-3	TGTGCCATCAGTGAGTCTGGCAGGGAGAGCCACGAGCAGTACTTC	CAISESGRESHEQYF
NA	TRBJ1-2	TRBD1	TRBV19	TGTGCCAGTAGTTTCGAGACAGGGGGCGATGGCTACACCTTC	CASSFETGGDGYTF
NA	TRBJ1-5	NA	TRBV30	TGTGCCTGGAGTGAGGTGACCGGGTCAAGTTCCCAGCATTTT	CAWSEVTGSSSQHF
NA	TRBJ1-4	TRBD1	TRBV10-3	TGTGCCATCAGCCGCGGGACAGCGAATCTTGAAAAACTGTTTTTT	CAISRGTANLEKLFF
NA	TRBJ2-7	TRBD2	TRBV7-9	TGTGCCAGCAGCCCACCCTATGGGGGCGGGGGGACCCTAATCGAGCAGTACTTC	CASSPPYGGGGTLIEQYF
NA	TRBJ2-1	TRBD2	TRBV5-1	TGCGCCAGCAGCCCAACTAGCGGGGGGGCGGATGAGCAGTTCTTC	CASSPTSGGADEQFF
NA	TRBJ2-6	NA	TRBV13	TGTGCCAGCAGCCGACGATCTGGGGCCAACGTCCTGACTTTC	CASSRRSGANVLTF
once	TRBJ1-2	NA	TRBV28	TGTGCCAGCAGGGACAGAACTAACTATGGCTACACCTTC	CASRDRTNYGYTF
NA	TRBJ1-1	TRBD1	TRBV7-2	TGCGCCAGCAGCCAAGACAGGGGGAGTTCTGAAGCTTTCTTT	CASSQDRGSSEAFF
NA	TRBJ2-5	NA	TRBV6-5	TGTGCCAGCAGTTACTCGCAACAGGGTAGGCAAGAGACCCAGTACTTC	CASSYSQQGRQETQYF
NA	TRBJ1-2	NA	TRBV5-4	TGTGCCAGCAGCTTGGGCGACACGAGCTATGGCTACACCTTC	CASSLGDTSYGYTF
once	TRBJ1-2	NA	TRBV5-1	TGCGCCAGCAGCTTGGACCCGATTAACTATGGCTACACCTTC	CASSLDPINYGYTF
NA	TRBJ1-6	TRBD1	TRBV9	TGTGCCAGCAGCGCAGACAGGGGAGGGAATTCACCCCTCCACTTT	CASSADRGGNSPLHF
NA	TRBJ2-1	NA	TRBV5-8	TGTGCCAGCAGCTTGGGGTCCTCTCCCAATGAGCAGTTCTTC	CASSLGSSPNEQFF
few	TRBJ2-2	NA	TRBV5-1	TGCGCCAGCAGCTATGACACCGGGGAGCTGTTTTTT	CASSYDTGELFF
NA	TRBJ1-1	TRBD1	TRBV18	TGTGCCAGCTCACCACCGAAGGGGGCGCGGACTGAAGCTTTCTTT	CASSPPKGARTEAFF
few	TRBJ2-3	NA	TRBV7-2	TGTGCCAGCAGGGCGGGACTTCGTGATACGCAGTATTTT	CASRAGLRDTQYF
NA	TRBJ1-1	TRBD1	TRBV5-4	TGTGCCAGCAGCATGGAGACAGGGCTGAGCACTGAAGCTTTCTTT	CASSMETGLSTEAFF
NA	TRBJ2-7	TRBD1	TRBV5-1	TGCGCCAGCAGCTTGGGCAGGGGGAGCTACGAGCAGTACTTC	CASSLGRGSYEQYF
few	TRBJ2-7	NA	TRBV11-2	TGTGCCAGCAGCTTAGAGAGACACTCCGAGCAGTACTTC	CASSLERHSEQYF
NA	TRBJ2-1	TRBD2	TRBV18	TGTGCCAGCTCACAAACCTCTAGCGGGGGTTACAATGAGCAGTTCTTC	CASSQTSSGGYNEQFF
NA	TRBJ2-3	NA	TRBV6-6	TGTGCCAGCAGTTCGGGCCGGGATACGCAGTATTTT	CASSSGRDTQYF
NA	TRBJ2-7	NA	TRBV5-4	TGTGCCAGCAGCACTGGGGCCAGATCCTACGAGCAGTACTTC	CASSTGARSYEQYF
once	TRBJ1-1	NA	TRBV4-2	TGTGCCAGCAGCCCGTCGGGGGGGTTCACTGAAGCTTTCTTT	CASSPSGGFTEAFF
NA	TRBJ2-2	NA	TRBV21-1	TGTGCCAGCACCACGGGACTAGCGGGGGGGCCGTACACCGGGGAGCTGTTTTTT	CASTTGLAGGPYTGELFF
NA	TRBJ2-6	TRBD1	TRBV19	TGTGCCAGTAAACACACAGGGGGCGGTGGGGCCAACGTCCTGACTTTC	CASKHTGGGGANVLTF
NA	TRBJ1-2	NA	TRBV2	TGTGCCAGCAGAGGGACACCAGAGTATGGCTACACCTTC	CASRGTPEYGYTF
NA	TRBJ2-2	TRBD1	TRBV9	TGTGCCAGCAGCGTGGGACAGACTGAGCTGTTTTTT	CASSVGQTELFF
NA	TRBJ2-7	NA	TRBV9	TGTGCCAGCAGCGTAGGGGGGAACTACGAGCAGTACTTC	CASSVGGNYEQYF
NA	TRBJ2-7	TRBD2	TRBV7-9	TGTGCCAGCAGCTCCCGGACTAGCGGGGAAAAGCAGTACTTC	CASSSRTSGEKQYF
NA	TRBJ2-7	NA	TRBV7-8	TGTGCCAGCAGCCCGCGGGACAGCTCCTACGAGCAGTACTTC	CASSPRDSSYEQYF
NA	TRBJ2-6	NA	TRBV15	TGTGCCACCAGCAGAGTCCGCCTAACCAACTCTGGGGCCAACGTCCTGACTTTC	CATSRVRLTNSGANVLTF
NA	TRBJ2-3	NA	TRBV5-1	TGCGCCAGCAGCTTGGCCGCGGGCCAGGATACGCAGTATTTT	CASSLAAGQDTQYF
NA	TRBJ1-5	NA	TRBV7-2	TGTGCCAGCAGCTTAGGAGGCAGCCTAGGAGGTCAGCCCCAGCATTTT	CASSLGGSLGGQPQHF
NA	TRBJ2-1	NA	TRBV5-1	TGCGCCAGCAGCTCCCAGGGCTATGAGCAGTTCTTC	CASSSQGYEQFF
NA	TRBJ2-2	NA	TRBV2	TGTGCCACCGGGCTGGGGACCGGGGAGCTGTTTTTT	CATGLGTGELFF
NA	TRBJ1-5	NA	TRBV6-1	TGTGCCAGCAGTGACCCGACAGGTGGCAATCAGCCCCAGCATTTT	CASSDPTGGNQPQHF
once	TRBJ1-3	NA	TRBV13	TGTGCCAGCAGCTTAGATAGAAACACCATATATTTT	CASSLDRNTIYF
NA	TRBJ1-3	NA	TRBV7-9	TGTGCCAGCAGCTTGAGGGCCGGTTGGGTGAACACCATATATTTT	CASSLRAGWVNTIYF
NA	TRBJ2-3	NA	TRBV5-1	TGCGCCAGCAGCTTCTCTAACCCAAACACAGATACGCAGTATTTT	CASSFSNPNTDTQYF
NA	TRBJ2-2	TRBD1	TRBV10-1	TGCGCCAGCAGTGAGTTTGAGGGACAGGGGGGGAACACCGGGGAGCTGTTTTTT	CASSEFEGQGGNTGELFF
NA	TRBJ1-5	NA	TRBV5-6	TGTGCCAGCAGCTGGGGCCTTAATCAGCCCCAGCATTTT	CASSWGLNQPQHF
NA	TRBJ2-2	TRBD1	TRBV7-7	TGTGCTAGCAGCCCAGGACAGGGGGGAACCGGGGAGCTGTTTTTT	CASSPGQGGTGELFF
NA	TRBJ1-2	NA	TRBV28	TGTGCCAGCAGTTCCGCCATATCAGCTAACTATGGCTACACCTTC	CASSSAISANYGYTF
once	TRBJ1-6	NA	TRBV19	TGTGCCAGTAGCTCACAGGGTCAAAAATCACCCCTCCACTTT	CASSSQGQKSPLHF
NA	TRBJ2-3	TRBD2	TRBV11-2	TGTGCCAGCAGCTTAACTAGCGGGGGGGCAGATACGCAGTATTTT	CASSLTSGGADTQYF